This entry lists 21 T cell receptor beta chains sequenced from one sample in a study of T cell responses to AZD1222 COVID-19 vaccine. The method was immunoSEQ multiplex PCR; TCRdb's version includes in-frame clones alone and lacks a portion of them. The sample holds around 140,000 clones, roughly 91% seen once. Sequences were derived from peripheral blood, sampled 28 days after the second AZD1222 dose. The origin of the receptors is an adult who received the AZD1222 COVID-19 vaccine.

The chain joins TRBV7-9 to TRBJ2-7, with D possibly TRBD1 on 5 matching bases. The CDR3 is 15 residues long. Germline CDR1 and CDR2: SEHNR and FQNEAQ (reference sequence). Between the trimmed V and J ends, which lost 1 base and 0 bases, there was a span of 10 bases. CDR3 bases: TGTGCCAGCAGCTTAGGGCAGGGCCCCTCCTACGAGCAGTACTTC. Amino acids: CASSLGQGPSYEQYF.

V usage is TRBV19 and J usage is TRBJ1-5; D is ambiguous. The CDR3 has 16 residues. Germline V gene sequence: CDR1 LNHDA, CDR2 SQIVND (reference sequence). V was shortened by 4 bases and J by 4 bases, with 17 bases between the two germline ends. The DNA for the CDR3 is TGTGCCAGTAGTACAATTACTCTCGGACGGAATCAGCCCCAGCATTTT. This encodes CASSTITLGRNQPQHF.

The V and J genes are TRBV7-2 and TRBJ2-1; D unclear. The germline V gene encodes CDR1 SGHTA and CDR2 FQGNSA. Trimming cost V 1 base and J 5 bases, with 9 bases left between them. The CDR3 covers 14 residues. CDR3 bases: TGTGCCAGCAGCTTAGGTAGGTTCAACAATGAGCAGTTCTTC. Its translation: CASSLGRFNNEQFF. The whole variable domain, remainder taken from reference TRBV7-2 and TRBJ2-1, is GAGVSQSPSNKVTEKGKDVELRCDPISGHTALYWYRQSLGQGLEFLIYFQGNSAPDKSGLPSDRFSAERTGGSVSTLTIQRTQQEDSAVYLCASSLGRFNNEQFFGPGTRLTVL.

The rearrangement joins TRBV5-1 to TRBJ2-7; no firm D call. V was clipped by 0 bases and J by 1 base, with 11 bases between them. The CDR3 is made up of 15 amino acids. The germline V gene encodes CDR1 SGHRS and CDR2 YFSETQ. In DNA form, the CDR3 reads TGCGCCAGCAGCTTGGTCTCTGGGCATTCCTACGAGCAGTACTTC. Amino acid sequence: CASSLVSGHSYEQYF.

The CDR3 DNA is TGTGCCAGCAGTTCCCCCACAGGCACCTACGAGCAGTACTTC. Translated, it gives CASSSPTGTYEQYF. The rearrangement joins TRBV27 to TRBJ2-7, with D possibly TRBD1 on 5 matching bases. The CDR3 is made up of 14 amino acids. V dropped 4 bases and J dropped 2 bases, with 12 bases sitting between them. Per the germline V gene, CDR1 is MNHEY and CDR2 is SMNVEV (reference sequence).

The chain combines TRBV4-1 with TRBJ1-1; D possibly corresponds to TRBD1 (6 bases). In germline, CDR1 is MGHRA, CDR2 YSYEKL. This CDR3 has 15 residues. With 5 bases removed from V and 1 base from J, the gap between germline ends came to 14 bases. CDR3 coding DNA: TGCGCCAGCAGCTATTCAGGGGCTAGGAACACTGAAGCTTTCTTT. This translates into CASSYSGARNTEAFF.

The genes are TRBV7-3 and TRBJ2-5; D not certain. The CDR3 is 12 amino acids. The V gene's germline CDR1 is SGHTA and CDR2 FQGTGA. The V and J ends lost 3 bases and 5 bases respectively, with 7 bases between them. CDR3 bases: TGTGCCAGCAGCTTTGATAGGGAGACCCAGTACTTC. Translating it yields CASSFDRETQYF.

The chain carries TRBV7-6 and TRBJ2-7; 7 bases fit TRBD2. Germline CDR1 SGHVS, CDR2 FNYEAQ. The V segment lost 2 bases and the J segment 2 bases; nucleotides outside the gene matches: 12. CDR3 length: 17 amino acids. DNA for the CDR3: TGTGCCAGCAGCTTAAGGTCAACGCGGGAGAGGCCCTACGAGCAGTACTTC. This encodes CASSLRSTRERPYEQYF.

The chain has TRBV9 and TRBJ2-6; no reliable D call. Germline CDR1 reads SGDLS; CDR2 reads YYNGEE. The ends were cut back, 3 bases at V and 5 bases at J, with 3 bases in the middle. The CDR3 is 12 residues long. CDR3 loop: CASSDRANVLTF. The CDR3 bases are TGTGCCAGCAGCGACAGGGCCAACGTCCTGACTTTC.

The V gene is TRBV29-1, the J gene TRBJ2-1; D is undetermined. In germline, CDR1 is SQVTM, CDR2 ANQGSEA. V was cut by 1 base and J by 0 bases, with 4 bases left in between. The CDR3 totals 13 residues. The chain's CDR3 is CSVEVLSYNEQFF. DNA of the CDR3: TGCAGCGTTGAAGTCCTCTCCTACAATGAGCAGTTCTTC.

The chain has TRBV5-1 and TRBJ1-6, with D perhaps TRBD1 (5 bases). Trimming left V 0 bases short and J 9 bases short, with 13 bases between. Germline values: CDR1 SGHRS, CDR2 YFSETQ. The CDR3 runs to 15 residues. The CDR3 region is CASSLAWQGTSPLHF. The CDR3 nucleotides read TGCGCCAGCAGCTTGGCCTGGCAGGGTACTTCACCCCTCCACTTT.

The chain links TRBV5-6 to TRBJ2-1; 7 nucleotides match TRBD1. V lost 4 bases and J lost 4; bases outside the gene matches: 11. CDR1 is SGHDT and CDR2 is YYEEEE in the germline V gene. The length of the CDR3 is 16 residues. Here the CDR3 DNA reads TGTGCCAGCAGCCCAGGGGGTTGGGACAAGTACAATGAGCAGTTCTTC. Its translation: CASSPGGWDKYNEQFF. Full variable domain (outside the CDR3, taken from reference TRBV5-6 and TRBJ2-1): DAGVTQSPTHLIKTRGQQVTLRCSPKSGHDTVSWYQQALGQGPQFIFQYYEEEERQRGNFPDRFSGHQFPNYSSELNVNALLLGDSALYLCASSPGGWDKYNEQFFGPGTRLTVL.

The V call is TRBV7-2, the J call TRBJ2-7; 7 bases line up with TRBD1. The V and J ends lost 5 bases and 2 bases, in that order; junction bases with no gene match: 9. The CDR3 runs 15 residues. CDR1 and CDR2 (germline): SGHTA, FQGNSA. The CDR3 nucleotides are TGTGCCAGCAGCCTCCCGGACAGGCGTGCCTACGAGCAGTACTTC. Its protein is CASSLPDRRAYEQYF.

The chain recombines TRBV6-1 with TRBJ2-1; 9 nucleotides agree with TRBD2. The ends lost 1 base at V and 6 bases at J; junction bases unmatched: 7. The germline V gene has CDR1 MNHNS and CDR2 SASEGT. The length of the CDR3 is 16 residues. CDR3 sequence reads: CASSEGVWREGNEQFF. CDR3 nucleotide sequence: TGTGCCAGCAGTGAAGGTGTATGGCGGGAGGGCAATGAGCAGTTCTTC.

The chain recombines TRBV12-3 or TRBV12-4 with TRBJ2-5; TRBD1 is a possible D gene (6 bases). V lost 5 bases and J lost 5, with 12 bases in between. CDR3 length: 13 residues. In DNA form, the CDR3 reads TGTGCCAGCAGTACTTGGGGGCTGGAGACCCAGTACTTC. This encodes CASSTWGLETQYF.

This chain links TRBV15 with TRBJ1-2; D remains unclear. Germline V gives CDR1 LNHNV, CDR2 YYDKDF (reference sequence). The CDR3 is 14 amino acids. Between the trimmed V and J ends, which lost 4 bases and 4 bases, there was a span of 13 bases. Written as DNA, the CDR3 is TGTGCCACCAGCAACCCCGGACGGTTCTATGGCTACACCTTC. It specifies CATSNPGRFYGYTF.

V usage is TRBV5-1 and J usage is TRBJ2-3; 12 bases map to TRBD2. Germline V CDR1 and CDR2: SGHRS, YFSETQ. This CDR3 has 16 residues. Germline trimming cut 3 bases from V and 2 bases from J; bases unmatched to any gene: 4. The CDR3 protein is CASSSGTSGYTDTQYF. The DNA of the CDR3 is TGCGCCAGCAGCTCGGGGACTAGCGGGTACACAGATACGCAGTATTTT.

This clone was counted once. Sequence at one end of the junction differs from germline and may be a read error. V gene TRBV7-7 combines with J gene TRBJ2-3; D is unresolved. There are 13 residues in the CDR3. Germline CDR1 is SSHAT and CDR2 is FNYEAQ (reference sequence). This chain's CDR3 is CASSLEVSTTQYF. The CDR3 bases are TGTGCTAGCAGCTTAGAGGTCAGCACTACGCAGTATTTT.

This clone was observed a single time. The chain is built from TRBV19 and TRBJ2-7; 9 positions match TRBD2. Germline V gives CDR1 LNHDA, CDR2 SQIVND (reference sequence). CDR3 length: 16 amino acids. Trimming took 1 base from V and 6 from J; bases not matched to a gene: 10. The CDR3 protein is CASSIVSSGRSVEQYF. The CDR3 DNA reads TGTGCCAGTAGTATAGTTTCGAGCGGGAGGTCGGTCGAGCAGTACTTC.

The chain uses TRBV18 and TRBJ2-3; D call uncertain. Between the trimmed V and J ends, which lost 2 bases and 3 bases, there was a span of 9 bases. CDR1 is KGHSH, CDR2 LQKENI, per germline. The CDR3 contains 14 residues. CDR3 sequence (DNA): TGTGCCAGCTCACCAGGTGGGAATACAGATACGCAGTATTTT. This gives the protein CASSPGGNTDTQYF.

The chain carries TRBV6-5 and TRBJ1-5; D is unclear. CDR1 and CDR2 (germline): MNHEY, SVGAGI. This CDR3 is 11 amino acids long. Trimming took off 9 bases at V and 5 bases at J, with 8 bases between the two ends. The CDR3 DNA reads as TGTGCCAGTGGGGTCGATCAGCCCCAGCATTTT. Protein sequence: CASGVDQPQHF.